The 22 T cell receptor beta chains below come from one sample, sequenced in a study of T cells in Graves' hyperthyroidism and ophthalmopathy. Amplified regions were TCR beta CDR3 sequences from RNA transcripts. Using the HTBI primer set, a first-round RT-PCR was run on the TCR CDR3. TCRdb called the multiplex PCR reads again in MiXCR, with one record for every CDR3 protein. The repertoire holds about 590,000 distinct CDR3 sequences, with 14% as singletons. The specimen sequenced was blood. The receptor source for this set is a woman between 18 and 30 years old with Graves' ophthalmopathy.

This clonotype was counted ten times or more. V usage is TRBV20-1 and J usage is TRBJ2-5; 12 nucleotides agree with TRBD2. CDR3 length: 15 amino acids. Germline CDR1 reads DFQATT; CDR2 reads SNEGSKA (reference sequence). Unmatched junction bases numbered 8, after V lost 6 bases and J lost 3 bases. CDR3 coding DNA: TGCAGTGCCTCCGGACTAGCGGGAATGGAAGAGACCCAGTACTTC. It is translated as CSASGLAGMEETQYF.

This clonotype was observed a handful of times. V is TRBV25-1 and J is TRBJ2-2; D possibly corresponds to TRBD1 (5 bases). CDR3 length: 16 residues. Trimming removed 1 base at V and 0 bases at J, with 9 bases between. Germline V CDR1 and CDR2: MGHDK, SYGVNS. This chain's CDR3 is CASSEFQGPNTGELFF. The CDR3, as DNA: TGTGCCAGCAGTGAATTCCAGGGCCCGAACACCGGGGAGCTGTTTTTT.

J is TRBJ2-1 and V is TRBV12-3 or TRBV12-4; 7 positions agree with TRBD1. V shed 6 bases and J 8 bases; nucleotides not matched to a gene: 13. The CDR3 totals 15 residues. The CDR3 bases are TGTGCCAGCAGACCGACAGGGCCTCGATCGGATGAGCAGTTCTTC. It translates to CASRPTGPRSDEQFF.

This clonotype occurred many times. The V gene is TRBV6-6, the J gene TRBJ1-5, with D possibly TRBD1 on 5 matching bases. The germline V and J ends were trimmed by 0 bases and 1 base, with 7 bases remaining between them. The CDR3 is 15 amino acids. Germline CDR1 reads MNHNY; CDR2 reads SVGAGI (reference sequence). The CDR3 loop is CASSYSQGSNQPQHF. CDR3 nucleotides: TGTGCCAGCAGTTACTCTCAGGGAAGCAATCAGCCCCAGCATTTT.

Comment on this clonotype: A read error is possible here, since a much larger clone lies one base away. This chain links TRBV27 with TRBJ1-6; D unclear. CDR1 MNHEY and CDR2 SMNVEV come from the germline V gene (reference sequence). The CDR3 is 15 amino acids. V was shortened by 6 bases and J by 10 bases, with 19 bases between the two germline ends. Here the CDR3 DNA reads TGTGCCAGCAGGCCTTTTCCGGTTCCCAGGTCACCCCTCCACTTT. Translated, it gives CASRPFPVPRSPLHF.

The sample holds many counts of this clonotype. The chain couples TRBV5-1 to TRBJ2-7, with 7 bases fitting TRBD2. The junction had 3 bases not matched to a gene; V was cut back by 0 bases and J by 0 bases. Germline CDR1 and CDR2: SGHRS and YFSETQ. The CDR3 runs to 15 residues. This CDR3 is CASSLVAGASYEQYF. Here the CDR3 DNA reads TGCGCCAGCAGCTTGGTGGCGGGAGCCTCCTACGAGCAGTACTTC.

The CDR3 nucleotides read TGTGCCAGCACATCCTACCAGGGTATCCAGCCCCAGCATTTT. Its protein product is CASTSYQGIQPQHF. The chain joins TRBV28 to TRBJ1-5; tentative D call: TRBD1 (5 bases). CDR3 length: 14 amino acids. V was pared by 7 bases and J by 7 bases, with 17 bases between. Germline V gives CDR1 MDHEN, CDR2 SYDVKM.

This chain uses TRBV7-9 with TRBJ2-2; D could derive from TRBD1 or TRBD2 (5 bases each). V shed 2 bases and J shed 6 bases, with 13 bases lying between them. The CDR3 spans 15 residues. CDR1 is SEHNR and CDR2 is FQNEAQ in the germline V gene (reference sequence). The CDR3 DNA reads TGTGCCAGCAGCTTACGGGACGGGTTATCCGGGGAGCTGTTTTTT. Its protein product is CASSLRDGLSGELFF.

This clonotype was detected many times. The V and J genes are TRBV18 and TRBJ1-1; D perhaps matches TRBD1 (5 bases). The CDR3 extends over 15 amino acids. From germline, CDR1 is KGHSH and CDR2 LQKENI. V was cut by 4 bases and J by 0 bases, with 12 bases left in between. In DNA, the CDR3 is TGTGCCAGCTCACAAGTTCAGGGACTGAACACTGAAGCTTTCTTT. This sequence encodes CASSQVQGLNTEAFF.

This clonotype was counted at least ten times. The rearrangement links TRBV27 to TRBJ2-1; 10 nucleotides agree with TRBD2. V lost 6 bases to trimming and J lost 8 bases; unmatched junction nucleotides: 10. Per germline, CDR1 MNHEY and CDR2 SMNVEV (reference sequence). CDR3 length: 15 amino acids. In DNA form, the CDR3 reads TGTGCCAGCAGACCGAGCGGGAGGGCCAGGCATGAGCAGTTCTTC. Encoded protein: CASRPSGRARHEQFF.

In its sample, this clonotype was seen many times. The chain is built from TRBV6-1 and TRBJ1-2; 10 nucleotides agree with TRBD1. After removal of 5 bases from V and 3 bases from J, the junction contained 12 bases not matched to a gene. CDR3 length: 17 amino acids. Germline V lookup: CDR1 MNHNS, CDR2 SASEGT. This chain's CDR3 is CASSMTGGDPIHYGYTF. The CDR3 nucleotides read TGTGCCAGCAGTATGACAGGGGGCGACCCGATTCACTATGGCTACACCTTC.

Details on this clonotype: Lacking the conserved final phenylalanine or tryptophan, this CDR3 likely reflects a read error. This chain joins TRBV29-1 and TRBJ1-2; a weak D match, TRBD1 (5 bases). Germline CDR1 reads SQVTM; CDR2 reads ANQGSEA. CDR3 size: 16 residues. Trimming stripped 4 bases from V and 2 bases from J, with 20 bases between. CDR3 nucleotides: TGCAGCGTTGGAGGGGTTGTCTCCCAAAGAAACTATGGCTACACCTCC. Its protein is CSVGGVVSQRNYGYTS.

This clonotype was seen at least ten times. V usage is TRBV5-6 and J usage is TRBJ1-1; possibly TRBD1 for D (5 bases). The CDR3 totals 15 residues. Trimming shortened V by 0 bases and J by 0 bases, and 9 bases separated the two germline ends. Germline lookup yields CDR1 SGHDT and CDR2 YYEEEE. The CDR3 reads CASSLVGGMNTEAFF. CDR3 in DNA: TGTGCCAGCAGCTTGGTTGGGGGGATGAACACTGAAGCTTTCTTT.

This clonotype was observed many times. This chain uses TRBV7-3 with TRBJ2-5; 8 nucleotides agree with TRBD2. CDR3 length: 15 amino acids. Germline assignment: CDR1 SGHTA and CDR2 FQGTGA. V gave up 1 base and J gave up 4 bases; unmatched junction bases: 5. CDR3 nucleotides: TGTGCCAGCAGCTTAAGTCCGGCGGGAGGAGAGACCCAGTACTTC. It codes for CASSLSPAGGETQYF.

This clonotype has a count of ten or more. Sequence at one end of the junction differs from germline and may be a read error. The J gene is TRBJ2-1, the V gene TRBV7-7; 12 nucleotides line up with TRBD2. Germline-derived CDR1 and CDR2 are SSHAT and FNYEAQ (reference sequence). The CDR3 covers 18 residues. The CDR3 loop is CASSPGLAGLSSYNEQFF. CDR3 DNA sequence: TGTGCTAGCAGCCCGGGACTAGCGGGTTTAAGCTCCTACAATGAGCAGTTCTTC.

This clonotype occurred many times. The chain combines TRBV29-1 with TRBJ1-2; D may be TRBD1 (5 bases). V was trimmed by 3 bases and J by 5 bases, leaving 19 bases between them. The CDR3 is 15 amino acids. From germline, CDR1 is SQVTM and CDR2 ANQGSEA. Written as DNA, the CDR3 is TGCAGCGTTGAGGAGAGTCTAGGGACCGCTTATGGCTACACCTTC. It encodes CSVEESLGTAYGYTF. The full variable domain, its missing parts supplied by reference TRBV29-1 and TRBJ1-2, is SAVISQKPSRDICQRGTSLTIQCQVDSQVTMMFWYRQQPGQSLTLIATANQGSEATYESGFVIDKFPISRPNLTFSTLTVSNMSPEDSSIYLCSVEESLGTAYGYTFGSGTRLTVV.

The CDR3, as DNA: TGTGCCAGCAGCCAAGACCGAAGTGGGGAGCAGTACTTC. Its translation is CASSQDRSGEQYF. The chain employs TRBV14 and TRBJ2-7; D call uncertain. The ends were cut back, 0 bases at V and 7 bases at J, with 10 bases in the middle. Per the germline V gene, CDR1 is SGHDN and CDR2 is FVKESK. CDR3 length equals 13 residues.

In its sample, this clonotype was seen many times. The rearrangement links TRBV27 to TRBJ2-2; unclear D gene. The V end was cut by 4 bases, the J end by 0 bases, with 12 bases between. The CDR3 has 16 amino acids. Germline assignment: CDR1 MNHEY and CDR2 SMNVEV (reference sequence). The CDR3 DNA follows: TGTGCCAGCAGTTCCCTGCACGCTTCGAACACCGGGGAGCTGTTTTTT. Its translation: CASSSLHASNTGELFF.

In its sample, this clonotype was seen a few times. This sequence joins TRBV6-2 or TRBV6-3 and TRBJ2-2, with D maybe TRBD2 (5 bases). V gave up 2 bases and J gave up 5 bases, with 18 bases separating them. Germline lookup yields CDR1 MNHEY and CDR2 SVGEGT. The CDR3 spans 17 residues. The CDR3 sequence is CASSYDPAEASTGELFF. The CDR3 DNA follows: TGTGCCAGCAGTTACGATCCAGCGGAGGCCTCTACCGGGGAGCTGTTTTTT.

This chain's CDR3 is CASSYRPPRRDLAKNIQYF. The DNA for the CDR3 is TGTGCCAGCAGTTACCGTCCACCCCGCAGGGACCTCGCCAAAAACATTCAGTACTTC. V is TRBV6-9 and J is TRBJ2-4; possibly TRBD1 or TRBD2 for D (5 bases each). The V end was cut by 3 bases, the J end by 1 base, with 22 bases between. CDR1 is MNHGY and CDR2 is SVAAGI in the germline V gene. CDR3 size: 19 residues.

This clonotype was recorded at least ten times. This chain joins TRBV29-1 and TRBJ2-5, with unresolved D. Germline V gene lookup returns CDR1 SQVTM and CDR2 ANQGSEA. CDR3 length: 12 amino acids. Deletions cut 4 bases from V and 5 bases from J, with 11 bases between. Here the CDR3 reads CSVVDGAETQYF. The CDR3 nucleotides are TGCAGCGTTGTAGACGGAGCGGAGACCCAGTACTTC.

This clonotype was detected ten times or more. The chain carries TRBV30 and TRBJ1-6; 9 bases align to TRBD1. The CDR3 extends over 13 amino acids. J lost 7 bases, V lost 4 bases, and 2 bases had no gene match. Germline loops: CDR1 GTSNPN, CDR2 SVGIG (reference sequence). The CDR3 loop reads CAWNGQGNSPLHF. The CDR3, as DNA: TGTGCCTGGAACGGACAGGGGAATTCACCCCTCCACTTT.